The 29 T cell receptor beta chains presented below share a single source sample, sequenced in a study of blood T cell repertoires in COVID-19. Assay: immunoSEQ multiplex PCR; the TCRdb copy retains only in-frame clones and omits some. The profile shows 110,000 or so clones, about 86% of them singletons. Input material: peripheral blood. The origin of the receptors is a man in his 70s who had recovered from COVID-19.

The genes are TRBV6-5 and TRBJ1-2; D is possibly TRBD1 (5 bases). In germline, CDR1 is MNHEY, CDR2 SVGAGI. The CDR3 runs 15 residues. V shed 5 bases and J shed 4 bases, with 17 bases lying between them. This CDR3 is CASSPLAGVSYGYTF. The CDR3 nucleotides are TGTGCCAGCAGTCCTCTAGCGGGGGTTTCCTATGGCTACACCTTC.

CDR3 bases: TGCGCCAGCAGCTTGGCTAGCGGGAGATACGAGCAGTACTTC. It yields the protein CASSLASGRYEQYF. The V call is TRBV5-1, the J call TRBJ2-7, with 10 positions matching TRBD2. This CDR3 has 14 amino acids. The germline CDR1 and CDR2 sequences are SGHRS and YFSETQ. After removal of 0 bases from V and 4 bases from J, the junction contained 1 base not matched to a gene.

The chain couples TRBV4-2 to TRBJ1-6; D ambiguous. The germline V gene has CDR1 LGHNA and CDR2 YNFKEQ. The CDR3 consists of 17 residues. V lost 0 bases and J 8 bases, leaving 17 bases between the germline ends. DNA for the CDR3: TGTGCCAGCAGCCAAGACTTAAACGCGGGGAGTTATTCACCCCTCCACTTT. Residues: CASSQDLNAGSYSPLHF.

The chain is built from TRBV19 and TRBJ2-2, with 11 nucleotides matching TRBD2. The V gene's germline CDR1 is LNHDA and CDR2 SQIVND (reference sequence). The ends lost 1 base at V and 7 bases at J; junction bases unmatched: 11. The CDR3 is 18 residues long. CDR3 coding DNA: TGTGCCAGTAGTATAGTATCCGTACTAGCGGGAGCGGACGGGGAGCTGTTTTTT. The encoded protein is CASSIVSVLAGADGELFF.

Ten or more counts support this clone. The chain links TRBV7-2 to TRBJ1-2; no firm D call. Germline CDR1 reads SGHTA; CDR2 reads FQGNSA. This CDR3 is 15 amino acids long. Trimming removed 2 bases at V and 3 bases at J, with 13 bases between. The CDR3 DNA sequence: TGTGCCAGCAGCTTAAGCCTGGGAGAGCACTATGGCTACACCTTC. It encodes CASSLSLGEHYGYTF. The complete variable domain, with remaining parts taken from reference TRBV7-2 and TRBJ1-2, reads GAGVSQSPSNKVTEKGKDVELRCDPISGHTALYWYRQSLGQGLEFLIYFQGNSAPDKSGLPSDRFSAERTGGSVSTLTIQRTQQEDSAVYLCASSLSLGEHYGYTFGSGTRLTVV.

The V and J genes are TRBV24-1 and TRBJ2-7; 9 bases fit TRBD1. The CDR3 spans 15 residues. Germline values: CDR1 KGHDR, CDR2 SFDVKD. J gave up 3 bases and V 4 bases, and 6 bases lay outside the gene matches. The CDR3 DNA follows: TGTGCCACCAGTGAAAGACAGGGGGAGAGCTACGAGCAGTACTTC. Amino acid sequence: CATSERQGESYEQYF.

This chain links TRBV10-3 with TRBJ2-1; weak D call: TRBD2 (5 bases). Deletions cut 1 base from V and 9 bases from J, with 16 bases between. The germline V gene encodes CDR1 ENHRY and CDR2 SYGVKD. This CDR3 has 15 residues. The CDR3 DNA reads as TGTGCCATCAGTGAGTTTCTTGGGAGCACGGGTGAGCAGTTCTTC. This codes for CAISEFLGSTGEQFF.

The V call is TRBV19, the J call TRBJ1-2; D is ambiguous. The length of the CDR3 is 13 residues. Trimming shortened V by 5 bases and J by 3 bases, and 10 bases separated the two germline ends. Germline V lookup: CDR1 LNHDA, CDR2 SQIVND (reference sequence). CDR3: CASSPLSHYGYTF. CDR3 nucleotides: TGTGCCAGTAGTCCCTTATCCCACTATGGCTACACCTTC.

V gene TRBV2 combines with J gene TRBJ2-7; 11 bases match TRBD2. CDR3 length equals 15 residues. With 5 bases clipped from V and 5 bases from J, the junction kept 8 bases outside the gene matches. From germline, CDR1 is SNHLY and CDR2 FYNNEI. In nucleotides, the CDR3 is TGTGCCAGCAGTACCACTAGCGGGAGAATCAACGAGCAGTACTTC. Its protein product is CASSTTSGRINEQYF.

V usage is TRBV3-1 (or the pseudogene TRBV3-2) and J usage is TRBJ2-1; the D gene is possibly TRBD1 (6 bases). Germline V gene lookup returns CDR1 LGHDT and CDR2 YNNKEL (reference sequence). The CDR3 loop spans 16 amino acids. Trimming pared 0 bases from V and 8 bases from J, leaving 17 bases between. CDR3 region: CASSQDTQGVVHEQFF. CDR3 sequence (DNA): TGTGCCAGCAGCCAAGATACACAGGGAGTGGTCCATGAGCAGTTCTTC.

J is TRBJ1-3 and V is TRBV5-1; D may be TRBD1 (5 bases). This CDR3 has 16 residues. Trimming pared 4 bases from V and 0 bases from J, leaving 14 bases between. Germline-derived CDR1 and CDR2 are SGHRS and YFSETQ. CDR3: CASSRYDSSSGNTIYF. The DNA for the CDR3 is TGCGCCAGCAGCCGTTACGACAGTAGCTCTGGAAACACCATATATTTT.

The gene calls are TRBV28 and TRBJ1-1, with 7 bases lining up with TRBD1. Trimming at V came to 7 bases and at J to 5 bases, leaving 4 bases not matched to a gene. Looked up from germline, CDR1 is MDHEN and CDR2 is SYDVKM. The CDR3 is 12 residues long. CDR3 in DNA: TGTGCCAGCAAGACAGGGCGGACTGAAGCTTTCTTT. Protein: CASKTGRTEAFF.

V gene TRBV5-5 combines with J gene TRBJ2-1; 7 bases fit TRBD1. J was trimmed by 6 bases and V by 3 bases; bases with no gene match: 6. CDR1 and CDR2 (germline): SGHKS, YYEKEE (reference sequence). This CDR3 region has 14 residues. The CDR3 spells CASSWWTGSNEQFF. The CDR3 nucleotides are TGTGCCAGCAGCTGGTGGACAGGAAGCAATGAGCAGTTCTTC.

This chain links TRBV9 with TRBJ2-1; 7 bases map to TRBD2. With 0 bases clipped from V and 3 bases from J, the junction kept 6 bases outside the gene matches. Germline values: CDR1 SGDLS, CDR2 YYNGEE. This CDR3 is 16 amino acids long. CDR3 in amino acids: CASSVGTTGGYNEQFF. CDR3 in DNA: TGTGCCAGCAGCGTAGGGACCACGGGAGGCTACAATGAGCAGTTCTTC.

The chain combines TRBV15 with TRBJ2-3; tentatively, D is TRBD2 (6 bases). The CDR3 loop spans 14 amino acids. Trimming removed 5 bases from V and 6 bases from J, with 15 bases in between. Per the germline V gene, CDR1 is LNHNV and CDR2 is YYDKDF (reference sequence). The CDR3 DNA follows: TGTGCCACCAGCGGGGGGTCCCTAGAGGATACGCAGTATTTT. The encoded protein is CATSGGSLEDTQYF.

In nucleotides, the CDR3 is TGTGCCAGCAGCTTAGGGGGACTAGCTCCGCCCGAGCAGTACTTC. Residues: CASSLGGLAPPEQYF. The chain couples TRBV11-3 to TRBJ2-7; 9 bases are a match to TRBD2. From germline, CDR1 is SGHNT and CDR2 YENEEA. The ends lost 1 base at V and 6 bases at J; junction bases unmatched: 7. The CDR3 has 15 amino acids.

The chain combines TRBV2 with TRBJ2-1, with 8 bases aligning to TRBD2. Losses at the gene ends were 7 bases for V and 3 bases for J; bases not matched to a gene: 2. The CDR3 is 13 residues long. From germline, CDR1 is SNHLY and CDR2 FYNNEI. The CDR3 here is CASTREGYNEQFF. The CDR3 nucleotides are TGTGCCAGCACCCGGGAGGGCTACAATGAGCAGTTCTTC.

CDR3 sequence (DNA): TGTGCCAGCACTTCCGGGACTAGCGGGAGAGGGGGGCAGTACTTC. Amino acid sequence: CASTSGTSGRGGQYF. V and J are TRBV27 and TRBJ2-7; 14 bases match TRBD2. The CDR3 totals 15 residues. Trimming removed 7 bases from V and 9 bases from J; junction bases left unmatched: 11. Germline V gene lookup returns CDR1 MNHEY and CDR2 SMNVEV (reference sequence).

This clone was observed a few times. This sequence joins TRBV7-8 and TRBJ1-1; tentatively, D is TRBD1 (5 bases). Germline CDR1 and CDR2: SGHVS and FQNEAQ. Trimming pared 5 bases from V and 4 bases from J, leaving 20 bases between. The length of the CDR3 is 16 residues. CDR3 in amino acids: CASSPLGGSVGTEAFF. In DNA, the CDR3 is TGTGCCAGCAGCCCCCTTGGGGGGTCTGTTGGCACTGAAGCTTTCTTT.

The rearrangement joins TRBV6-5 to TRBJ2-3, with TRBD1 identical over 10 bases. V shed 8 bases and J 3 bases; nucleotides not matched to a gene: 5. This CDR3 region has 14 residues. Germline values: CDR1 MNHEY, CDR2 SVGAGI. CDR3 nucleotides: TGTGCCAGCCTGATGGACAGGGGGACAGATACGCAGTATTTT. It translates to CASLMDRGTDTQYF.

The chain joins TRBV11-2 to TRBJ1-2; tentatively, D is TRBD1 (6 bases). Germline V gene sequence: CDR1 SGHAT, CDR2 FQNNGV. V was trimmed by 2 bases and J by 2 bases, leaving 9 bases between them. This CDR3 is 14 amino acids long. The CDR3 region is CASSLRDTNYGYTF. The CDR3 region has the DNA TGTGCCAGCAGCTTACGGGACACCAACTATGGCTACACCTTC.

Details on this clone: This sample also contains other DNA sequences that code for the same CDR3. The chain links TRBV5-1 to TRBJ2-5; 7 bases map to TRBD2. The CDR3 totals 14 residues. Germline V gives CDR1 SGHRS, CDR2 YFSETQ. The ends lost 5 bases at V and 2 bases at J; junction bases unmatched: 6. CDR3 region: CASRPGGFQETQYF. The CDR3 DNA follows: TGCGCCAGCAGACCCGGGGGGTTTCAAGAGACCCAGTACTTC.

The chain employs TRBV7-8 and TRBJ2-7; 11 nucleotides line up with TRBD2. V was pared by 5 bases and J by 3 bases, with 9 bases of the junction left unmatched. The CDR3 spans 16 residues. Germline CDR1 is SGHVS and CDR2 is FQNEAQ. The CDR3 reads CASSTTTSGNSYEQYF. CDR3 sequence (DNA): TGTGCCAGCAGCACCACGACTAGCGGGAATAGCTACGAGCAGTACTTC.

The V gene is TRBV13, the J gene TRBJ2-6; D might be TRBD1 (7 bases). Trimming took off 6 bases at V and 4 bases at J, with 19 bases between the two ends. Germline CDR1 PRHDT, CDR2 FYEKMQ (reference sequence). The CDR3 sequence is 17 residues long. In DNA form, the CDR3 reads TGTGCCAGCAGACTGGATAGGGGGCTAGCGGGGGCCAACGTCCTGACTTTC. It is translated as CASRLDRGLAGANVLTF.

The chain uses TRBV14 and TRBJ2-7; the match to TRBD1 covers 9 bases. The CDR3 sequence is 15 residues long. From germline, CDR1 is SGHDN and CDR2 FVKESK. J was trimmed by 6 bases and V by 4 bases; bases with no gene match: 10. The chain's CDR3 is CASSRKEGTGSEQYF. CDR3 nucleotide sequence: TGTGCCAGCAGCCGAAAAGAAGGGACAGGGAGCGAGCAGTACTTC.

The chain carries TRBV11-2 and TRBJ1-1; D not resolved. Looked up from germline, CDR1 is SGHAT and CDR2 is FQNNGV. With 0 bases removed from V and 5 bases from J, the gap between germline ends came to 16 bases. This CDR3 spans 16 amino acids. For the CDR3, the DNA is TGTGCCAGCAGCTTAGAGTGGCGGGAAAGGAGAACTGAAGCTTTCTTT. Residues: CASSLEWRERRTEAFF.

This chain uses TRBV5-1 with TRBJ2-2; D unresolved. The CDR3 sequence is 14 residues long. Trimming took off 0 bases at V and 6 bases at J, with 9 bases between the two ends. The germline CDR1 and CDR2 sequences are SGHRS and YFSETQ. The CDR3 DNA reads as TGCGCCAGCAGCTTGGGATCTCGGGCCGGGGAGCTGTTTTTT. Its protein product is CASSLGSRAGELFF.

This chain connects TRBV2 to TRBJ1-2; D is unclear. Per germline, CDR1 SNHLY and CDR2 FYNNEI. This CDR3 has 13 amino acids. V lost 3 bases to trimming and J lost 8 bases, with 13 bases between them. CDR3 in DNA: TGTGCCAGCAGTGATGCGGGGTCGAGGGGCTACACCTTC. This encodes CASSDAGSRGYTF.

This chain connects TRBV11-2 to TRBJ1-1; D unresolved. There are 13 residues in the CDR3. V dropped 5 bases and J dropped 3 bases, with 10 bases sitting between them. Germline V gene data show CDR1 as SGHAT and CDR2 as FQNNGV. CDR3 sequence: CASSQGVDTEAFF. The CDR3 nucleotides read TGTGCCAGCAGCCAAGGAGTTGACACTGAAGCTTTCTTT.